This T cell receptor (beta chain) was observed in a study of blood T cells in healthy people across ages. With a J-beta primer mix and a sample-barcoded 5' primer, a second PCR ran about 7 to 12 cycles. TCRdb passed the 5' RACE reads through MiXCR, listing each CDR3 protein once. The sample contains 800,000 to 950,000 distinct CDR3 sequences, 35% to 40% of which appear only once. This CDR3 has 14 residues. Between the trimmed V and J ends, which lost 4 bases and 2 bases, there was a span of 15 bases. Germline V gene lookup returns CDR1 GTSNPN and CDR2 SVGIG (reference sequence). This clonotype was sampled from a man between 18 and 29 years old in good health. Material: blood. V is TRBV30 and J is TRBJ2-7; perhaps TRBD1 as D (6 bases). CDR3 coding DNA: TGTGCCTGGACTGATCCAGGGGATCCCTACGAGCAGTACTTC. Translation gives CAWTDPGDPYEQYF.